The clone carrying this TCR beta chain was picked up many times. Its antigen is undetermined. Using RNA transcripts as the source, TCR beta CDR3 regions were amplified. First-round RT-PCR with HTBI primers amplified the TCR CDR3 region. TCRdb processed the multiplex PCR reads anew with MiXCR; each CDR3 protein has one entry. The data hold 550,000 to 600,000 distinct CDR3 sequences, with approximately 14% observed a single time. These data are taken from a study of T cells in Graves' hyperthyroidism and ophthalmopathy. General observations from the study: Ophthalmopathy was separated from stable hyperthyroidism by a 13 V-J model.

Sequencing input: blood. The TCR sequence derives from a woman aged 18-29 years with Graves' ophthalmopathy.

The CDR3 DNA follows: TGTGCCAGTAGTATGGGACAGAGGGCAGATACGCAGTATTTT. Amino acid sequence: CASSMGQRADTQYF. V is TRBV19 and J is TRBJ2-3; TRBD1 aligns across 7 bases. V dropped 3 bases and J dropped 4; count of bases not matched to a gene: 4. The CDR3 contains 14 residues. From germline, CDR1 is LNHDA and CDR2 SQIVND (reference sequence). Supplemented by reference TRBV19 and TRBJ2-3, the full variable domain reads DGGITQSPKYLFRKEGQNVTLSCEQNLNHDAMYWYRQDPGQGLRLIYYSQIVNDFQKGDIAEGYSVSREKKESFPLTVTSAQKNPTAFYLCASSMGQRADTQYFGPGTRLTVL.